The 10 T cell receptor beta chains presented below share a single source sample, sequenced in a study of blood T cells in healthy people across ages (dated by TCRdb to about 2015). The library was generated by 5' RACE. Sequencer: Illumina HiSeq 2500. A second PCR of about 7 to 12 cycles was run with a J-beta primer mix and a sample-barcoded 5' primer. The public reads were reprocessed in TCRdb via fastp at Q25 and MiXCR, keeping in-frame beta chains. When rows share a CDR3 protein, they turn into one entry using the most common DNA and genes. This sample gives about 1.8 million distinct CDR3 sequences in total; roughly 50% of them show up just once. Clones ranked in the top ten supply approximately 2% of the sample. The sequenced sample consisted of blood. The source of these receptors is a woman aged 40 to 50 in good health.

V and J are TRBV4-3 and TRBJ2-1, with 7 nucleotides matching TRBD2. The CDR3 runs 18 residues. Germline V gene lookup returns CDR1 LGHNA and CDR2 YSLEER. V dropped 0 bases and J dropped 0; count of bases not matched to a gene: 8. The CDR3 loop is CASSQELAEALSYNEQFF. CDR3 coding DNA: TGCGCCAGCAGCCAAGAGCTAGCGGAGGCCCTCTCCTACAATGAGCAGTTCTTC.

The CDR3: CSVGRVDSSYEQYF. DNA of the CDR3: TGCAGCGTTGGAAGGGTCGACAGCTCCTACGAGCAGTACTTC. This sequence joins TRBV29-1 and TRBJ2-7; possible D gene TRBD1, 5 bases. The germline V gene has CDR1 SQVTM and CDR2 ANQGSEA. This CDR3 is built from 14 residues. The ends were cut back, 4 bases at V and 0 bases at J, with 13 bases in the middle.

The chain is built from TRBV7-2 and TRBJ2-7; TRBD1 agrees at 8 bases. This CDR3 has 14 residues. The germline CDR1 and CDR2 sequences are SGHTA and FQGNSA. The ends lost 2 bases at V and 7 bases at J; junction bases unmatched: 7. CDR3 residues: CASSLSRGRREQYF. In DNA, the CDR3 is TGTGCCAGCAGCTTAAGCAGGGGGCGGAGGGAGCAGTACTTC.

The sample holds a few counts of this clonotype. The V and J genes are TRBV25-1 and TRBJ1-2; 10 bases match TRBD1. Germline V gene data show CDR1 as MGHDK and CDR2 as SYGVNS. V lost 4 bases, J lost 6 bases, and 8 bases stayed unmatched. The CDR3 spans 15 residues. Here the CDR3 reads CASSGRTGGVDGYTF. The CDR3 DNA is TGTGCCAGCAGTGGGAGGACAGGGGGAGTCGATGGCTACACCTTC.

The V call is TRBV7-9, the J call TRBJ2-3, with D perhaps assigned TRBD1 or TRBD2 (6 bases each). V shed 1 base and J shed 0 bases, with 17 bases lying between them. This CDR3 region has 18 residues. CDR1 is SEHNR, CDR2 FQNEAQ, per germline (reference sequence). CDR3 in amino acids: CASSLGSGGGTSTDTQYF. The CDR3 bases are TGTGCCAGCAGCTTAGGGTCCGGGGGCGGAACTAGCACAGATACGCAGTATTTT.

A single count supports this clonotype. The V call is TRBV20-1, the J call TRBJ2-1; 9 nucleotides agree with TRBD2. J lost 7 bases, V lost 1 base, and 8 bases had no gene match. The CDR3 has 15 amino acids. Germline CDR1 reads DFQATT; CDR2 reads SNEGSKA (reference sequence). CDR3 bases: TGCAGTGCTAGAGTACCGGGACTAGCTGAAAATGAGCAGTTCTTC. Residues: CSARVPGLAENEQFF.

The chain recombines TRBV7-2 with TRBJ2-7, with 9 bases lining up with TRBD1. V lost 8 bases to trimming and J lost 6 bases; unmatched junction nucleotides: 14. Germline assignment: CDR1 SGHTA and CDR2 FQGNSA. This CDR3 is 15 amino acids long. CDR3 in amino acids: CASAPGRDRVREQYF. In DNA, the CDR3 is TGTGCCAGCGCCCCCGGCCGGGACAGGGTTCGCGAGCAGTACTTC.

The chain joins TRBV7-3 to TRBJ2-1, with 9 nucleotides matching TRBD2. The CDR3 is made up of 15 amino acids. Germline V gene data show CDR1 as SGHTA and CDR2 as FQGTGA. J was trimmed by 3 bases and V by 3 bases; bases with no gene match: 3. CDR3 coding DNA: TGTGCCAGCAGCTTTGGGACTAGCTACTACAATGAGCAGTTCTTC. Its translation is CASSFGTSYYNEQFF.

As concerns this clonotype: The junction departs from the called germline gene at one end, perhaps through a read error. V usage is TRBV4-3 and J usage is TRBJ2-3; no reliable D call. Germline V gives CDR1 LGHNA, CDR2 YSLEER. The length of the CDR3 is 14 residues. For the CDR3, the DNA is TGCGCCAGCAGCCAAGATCCCTACACAGAGACGCAGTATTTT. Translating it yields CASSQDPYTETQYF.

The rearrangement joins TRBV7-2 to TRBJ2-6; no reliable D call. V was clipped by 5 bases and J by 5 bases, with 4 bases between them. This CDR3 has 12 amino acids. Germline V CDR1 and CDR2: SGHTA, FQGNSA. DNA of the CDR3: TGTGCCAGCAGCGCTCGGGCCAACGTCCTGACTTTC. Its translation: CASSARANVLTF.